A single sample is the source of the 12 T cell receptor beta chains below, sequenced in a study of a mutant IDH1 vaccine in newly diagnosed glioma. The assay was immunoSEQ multiplex PCR, and TCRdb's table has in-frame clones only and misses some. Of about 39,000 clones in the sample, around 80% were seen once. Time point meaning: week 11, during vaccination. Topical imiquimod accompanied each vaccine dose, which consisted of 300 ug of mutant IDH1 20-mer peptide. The antigens these receptors bind are not known. Sequencing was performed on peripheral blood mononuclear cells (PBMCs), taken from a glioma patient whose treatment included an IDH1 peptide vaccine. Receptors originate from a woman aged 25 to 39 with glioma. Some clones in this sample may be carry-over from other donors' samples.

The chain combines TRBV13 with TRBJ1-5; 11 bases match TRBD1. The CDR3 length is 15 residues. Germline assignment: CDR1 PRHDT and CDR2 FYEKMQ (reference sequence). V lost 3 bases and J lost 7; bases outside the gene matches: 5. The CDR3 region has the DNA TGTGCCAGCAGCTTGGGGACAGGGGGAGAGCAGCCCCAGCATTTT. This encodes CASSLGTGGEQPQHF.

This chain connects TRBV2 to TRBJ1-4; D may be TRBD1 (5 bases). Trimming cost V 2 bases and J 5 bases, with 9 bases left between them. Looked up from germline, CDR1 is SNHLY and CDR2 is FYNNEI. CDR3 length: 14 residues. The CDR3 bases are TGTGCCAGCAGTGAACCAGGGTGGAATGAAAAACTGTTTTTT. This codes for CASSEPGWNEKLFF.

The DNA for the CDR3 is TGTGCCTGGAGAGAACAGGGGGTTGGCCGCAATGAGCAGTTCTTC. It yields the protein CAWREQGVGRNEQFF. J is TRBJ2-1 and V is TRBV30, with TRBD1 matching over 8 bases. In germline, CDR1 is GTSNPN, CDR2 SVGIG (reference sequence). CDR3 length equals 15 residues. V was pared by 3 bases and J by 6 bases, with 10 bases of the junction left unmatched. Together with reference TRBV30 and TRBJ2-1, the CDR3 gives the full variable domain: SQTIHQWPATLVQPVGSPLSLECTVEGTSNPNLYWYRQAAGRGLQLLFYSVGIGQISSEVPQNLSASRPQDRQFILSSKKLLLSDSGFYLCAWREQGVGRNEQFFGPGTRLTVL.

In its sample, this clone was seen once. V is TRBV6-1 and J is TRBJ2-1, with D possibly TRBD1 on 6 matching bases. Trimming took off 5 bases at V and 10 bases at J, with 15 bases between the two ends. The germline CDR1 and CDR2 sequences are MNHNS and SASEGT. This CDR3 has 13 residues. This CDR3 reads CASSRTDDREQFF. Here the CDR3 DNA reads TGTGCCAGCAGTCGGACAGACGATCGGGAGCAGTTCTTC.

The rearrangement uses TRBV27 and TRBJ1-1; D not certain. The CDR3 spans 14 residues. Trimming took off 5 bases at V and 0 bases at J, with 10 bases between the two ends. Germline V gene lookup returns CDR1 MNHEY and CDR2 SMNVEV (reference sequence). The CDR3 DNA is TGTGCCAGCAGTCCCCTGACCATGAACACTGAAGCTTTCTTT. It yields the protein CASSPLTMNTEAFF.

Here the CDR3 DNA reads TGTGCCAGCAGCTGGAGTCAGCCCCAGCATTTT. Its translation: CASSWSQPQHF. The genes are TRBV5-6 and TRBJ1-5; D not resolved. CDR1 and CDR2 from the germline V gene are SGHDT and YYEEEE. The CDR3 totals 11 residues. V was pared by 3 bases and J by 6 bases, with 4 bases between.

On this clone itself: At one end, the junction sequence differs from germline, possibly due to a read error. V and J are TRBV6-4 and TRBJ1-2; 12 bases match TRBD1. Germline CDR1 MRHNA, CDR2 SNTAGT. The CDR3 runs to 14 residues. The CDR3 loop is CASSATPGTGGLLF. The CDR3 DNA sequence: TGTGCCAGCAGTGCCACCCCCGGGACAGGGGGCTTACTCTTC.

The chain employs TRBV7-6 and TRBJ2-1; D unclear. This CDR3 is 14 amino acids long. Germline CDR1 reads SGHVS; CDR2 reads FNYEAQ. V was shortened by 2 bases and J by 0 bases, with 5 bases between the two germline ends. The CDR3 sequence is CASSLRSSYNEQFF. DNA of the CDR3: TGTGCCAGCAGCTTACGGAGCTCCTACAATGAGCAGTTCTTC.

V usage is TRBV27 and J usage is TRBJ2-1, with D tentatively TRBD1 (8 bases). The CDR3 loop spans 14 amino acids. CDR1 and CDR2 (germline): MNHEY, SMNVEV (reference sequence). V lost 6 bases to trimming and J lost 6 bases, with 15 bases between them. The CDR3 sequence: CASRPQGEGNEQFF. The CDR3 DNA is TGTGCCAGCAGGCCACAGGGGGAGGGCAATGAGCAGTTCTTC.

The rearrangement joins TRBV29-1 to TRBJ2-1; weak D call: TRBD2 (6 bases). The V end lost 4 bases, the J end lost 0 bases, and 16 bases lay between the germline ends. CDR1 SQVTM and CDR2 ANQGSEA come from the germline V gene. CDR3 length: 16 amino acids. CDR3 in DNA: TGCAGCGTTGTAGGAGGGACGCGTAACTCCTACAATGAGCAGTTCTTC. This codes for CSVVGGTRNSYNEQFF.

The chain employs TRBV6-6 and TRBJ1-5, with 9 bases lining up with TRBD1. CDR3 size: 15 residues. The junction had 7 bases not matched to a gene; V was cut back by 8 bases and J by 2 bases. Germline CDR1 is MNHNY and CDR2 is SVGAGI (reference sequence). CDR3 DNA sequence: TGTGCCAGCGGGACAGGGTTTTTTCGCAATCAGCCCCAGCATTTT. Protein product: CASGTGFFRNQPQHF.

This clone was seen more than once but under ten times. The CDR3 DNA is TGTGCCAGCAGTTGGACAGGGGTTAGCACTGAAGCTTTCTTT. Translation: CASSWTGVSTEAFF. The chain recombines TRBV28 with TRBJ1-1; 9 nucleotides match TRBD1. The CDR3 totals 14 residues. V shed 4 bases, J shed 4 bases, and the junction held 4 bases outside the gene matches. Looked up from germline, CDR1 is MDHEN and CDR2 is SYDVKM.